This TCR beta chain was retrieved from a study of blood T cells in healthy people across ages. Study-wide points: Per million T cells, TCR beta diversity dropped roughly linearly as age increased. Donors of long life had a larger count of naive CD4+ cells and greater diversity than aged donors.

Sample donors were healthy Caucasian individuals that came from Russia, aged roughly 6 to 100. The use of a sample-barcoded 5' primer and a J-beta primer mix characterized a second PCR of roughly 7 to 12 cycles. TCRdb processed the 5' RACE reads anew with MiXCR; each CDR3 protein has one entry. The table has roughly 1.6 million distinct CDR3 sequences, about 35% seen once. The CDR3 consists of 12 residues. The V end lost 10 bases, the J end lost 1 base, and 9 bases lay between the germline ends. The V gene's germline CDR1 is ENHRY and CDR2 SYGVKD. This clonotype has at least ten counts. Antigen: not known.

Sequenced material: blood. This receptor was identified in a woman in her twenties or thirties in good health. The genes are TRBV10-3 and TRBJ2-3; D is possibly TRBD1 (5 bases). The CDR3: CATEGGTDTQYF. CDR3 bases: TGTGCCACTGAAGGGGGCACAGATACGCAGTATTTT.